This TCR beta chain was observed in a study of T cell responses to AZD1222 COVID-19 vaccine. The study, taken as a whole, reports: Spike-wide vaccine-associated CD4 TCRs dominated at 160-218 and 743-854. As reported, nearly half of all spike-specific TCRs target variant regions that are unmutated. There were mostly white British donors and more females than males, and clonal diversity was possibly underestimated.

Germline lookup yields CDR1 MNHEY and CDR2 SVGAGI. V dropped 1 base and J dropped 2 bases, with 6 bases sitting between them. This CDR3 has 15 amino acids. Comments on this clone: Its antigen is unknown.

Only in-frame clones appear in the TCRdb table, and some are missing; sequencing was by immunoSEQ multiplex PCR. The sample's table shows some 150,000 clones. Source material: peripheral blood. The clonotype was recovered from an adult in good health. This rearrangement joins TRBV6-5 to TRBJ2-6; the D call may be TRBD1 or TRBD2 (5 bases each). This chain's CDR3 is CASSYLGAGANVLTF. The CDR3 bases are TGTGCCAGCAGTTACTTGGGGGCTGGGGCCAACGTCCTGACTTTC.